Below, one T cell receptor beta chain is given with its context. 60 Vbeta and 13 Jbeta primers were used in PCR. Here immunoSEQ multiplex PCR was the method, and the copy in TCRdb shows in-frame clones only, minus some. The sample lists about 160,000 clones; around 80% were seen once. The CDR3 loop spans 15 amino acids. With 5 bases removed from V and 3 bases from J, the gap between germline ends came to 14 bases. Per germline, CDR1 LGHNT and CDR2 FRNRAP. The sample belongs to a study of cytomegalovirus exposure and HLA in healthy donors. Sequenced: PBMCs. The genes are TRBV12-5 and TRBJ2-4; TRBD2 is a possible D gene (6 bases). The clonotype was recovered from a man in his forties or fifties in good health and CMV-seropositive. CDR3 region: CASGRPEGFKNIQYF. DNA for the CDR3: TGTGCTAGTGGTCGACCGGAGGGGTTCAAAAACATTCAGTACTTC.